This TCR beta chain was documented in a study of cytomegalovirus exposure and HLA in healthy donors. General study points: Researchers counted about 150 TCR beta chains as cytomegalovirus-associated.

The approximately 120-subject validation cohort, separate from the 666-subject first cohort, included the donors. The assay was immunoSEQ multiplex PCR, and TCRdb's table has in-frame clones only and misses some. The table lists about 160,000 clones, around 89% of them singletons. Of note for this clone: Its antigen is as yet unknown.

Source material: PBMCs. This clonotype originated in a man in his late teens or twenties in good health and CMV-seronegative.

CDR3 amino acids: CASSQVTGSNYGYTF. As DNA, the CDR3 is TGCGCCAGCAGCCAAGTTACGGGTTCTAACTATGGCTACACCTTC. The gene calls are TRBV4-1 and TRBJ1-2; D not resolved. With 1 base removed from V and 0 bases from J, the gap between germline ends came to 9 bases. The CDR3 totals 15 residues. The V gene's germline CDR1 is MGHRA and CDR2 YSYEKL.